One sample yielded the 3 T cell receptor beta chains listed below, sequenced in a study of graft-versus-host responses after intestinal transplantation. Clones were sequenced by immunoSEQ multiplex PCR, and TCRdb holds only the in-frame ones, with some missing. The sample consists of 40,000 or so clones, roughly four fifths of them appearing once. Specimen: PBMCs, collected less than 1,400 days after transplant. The receptor source for this set is a human patient who received an intestinal transplant, so some T cells may come from the graft donor.

The V and J genes are TRBV6-5 and TRBJ2-1, with 8 bases fitting TRBD2. After removal of 4 bases from V and 7 bases from J, the junction contained 9 bases not matched to a gene. The CDR3 loop spans 15 amino acids. CDR1 and CDR2 (germline): MNHEY, SVGAGI. This CDR3 is CASSSTAGESNEQFF. In DNA form, the CDR3 reads TGTGCCAGCAGTTCCACAGCGGGAGAGTCAAATGAGCAGTTCTTC.

The chain has TRBV2 and TRBJ1-2; D unresolved. The CDR3 loop spans 13 amino acids. Looked up from germline, CDR1 is SNHLY and CDR2 is FYNNEI. Deletions cut 3 bases from V and 0 bases from J, with 5 bases between. In DNA form, the CDR3 reads TGTGCCAGCAGTGATGTGCCTAACTATGGCTACACCTTC. Its protein is CASSDVPNYGYTF.

The rearrangement links TRBV5-1 to TRBJ2-3, with TRBD2 matching over 7 bases. The CDR3 covers 14 residues. Germline trimming cut 5 bases from V and 2 bases from J; bases unmatched to any gene: 5. CDR1 and CDR2 from the germline V gene are SGHRS and YFSETQ. CDR3 coding DNA: TGCGCCAGCAGTACGGGAGGCCACACAGATACGCAGTATTTT. The encoded protein is CASSTGGHTDTQYF.